This is a list of T cell receptor beta chains from one sample in a study of vaccination and CD4 T cells after COVID-19. For these receptors, no antigen is known. In TCRdb, the PCR reads were re-called with MiXCR into one record per CDR3 protein. The sample includes 20,000 to 30,000 distinct CDR3 sequences, roughly 49% of them seen just once. The material sequenced was CD4+ T cells from blood, cultured in vitro. These receptors originate from a human donor who had recovered from COVID-19. Each CDR3 is given with its conserved first and last residue. The D gene is left open where the match is weak. For some rows the clone size is stated as once, few or many, or as a class when expanded; others skip it.

clone_size j_call d_call v_call cdr3_nt cdr3_aa
- TRBJ2-7 TRBD2 TRBV6-1 TGTGCCAGCAGTCCACTAACCCGCCGGACTAGCGGGCCCGGCGAGCAGTACTTC CASSPLTRRTSGPGEQYF
medium-sized TRBJ2-2 - TRBV27 TGTGCCAGCAGTCCACGGCGGGTGGAGGGCGGGGAGCTGTTTTTT CASSPRRVEGGELFF
- TRBJ1-1 - TRBV7-2 TGTGCCAGCAGCTACCTACACGGGAACACTGAAGCTTTCTTT CASSYLHGNTEAFF
- TRBJ1-5 - TRBV7-8 TGTGCCAGCAGCTCGGGACCAAATAGCAATCAGCCCCAGCATTTT CASSSGPNSNQPQHF
- TRBJ2-3 - TRBV11-2 TGCGCCAGCAGCCAACCATCAGATACGCAGTATTTT CASSQPSDTQYF
- TRBJ2-1 - TRBV9 TGTGCCAGCAGCGTAGGTTCACCAGCGGGTTCCTACAATGAGCAGTTCTTC CASSVGSPAGSYNEQFF
- TRBJ2-7 TRBD1 TRBV7-9 TGTGCCAGCAGCCAACTTAACCCACAGGGGGCCCACGAGCAGTACTTC CASSQLNPQGAHEQYF
- TRBJ2-2 - TRBV21-1 TGTGCCAGCAGTAGGTCTAGCGGCAGTATAGATACCGGGGAGCTGTTTTTT CASSRSSGSIDTGELFF
- TRBJ2-5 - TRBV21-1 TGTGCCAGCAGGAGAGAGGCAGCCGGTGGGGAGACCCAGTACTTC CASRREAAGGETQYF
- TRBJ2-4 TRBD1 TRBV6-1 TGTGCCAGCAACCTACAGGGGGTCGTAGCCAAAAACATTCAGTACTTC CASNLQGVVAKNIQYF
- TRBJ2-7 TRBD2 TRBV20-1 TGCAGTGCTAGACGGACTAGCGGGAGTTCCGAGCAGTACTTC CSARRTSGSSEQYF
few TRBJ1-2 TRBD1 TRBV27 TGTGCCAGCAGTTTGGACCTCCGAAGGACAGGGAACTATGGCTACACCTTC CASSLDLRRTGNYGYTF
- TRBJ1-1 TRBD1 TRBV20-1 TGCAGTCTACAGGGGGCCCGCACTGAAGCTTTCTTT CSLQGARTEAFF
- TRBJ1-1 - TRBV28 TGTGCCAGCACCCTTCCGAACACTGAAGCTTTCTTT CASTLPNTEAFF
- TRBJ2-5 - TRBV20-1 TGCAGTGCTAGAGACCTGAGAGCGTCGCGAGAGACCCAGTACTTC CSARDLRASRETQYF
few TRBJ1-1 TRBD1 TRBV20-1 TGCAGTGCTACAGGGGGCCGGATGGGAGCTTTCTTT CSATGGRMGAFF
few TRBJ2-7 TRBD1 TRBV6-2/TRBV6-3 TGTGCCAGCAGTTCCGGACAGGGGGAGGTCTACGAGCAGTACTTC CASSSGQGEVYEQYF
- TRBJ2-7 - TRBV7-8 TGTGCCAGCAGCCCACGCAGGGGAAACTACGAGCAGTACTTC CASSPRRGNYEQYF
- TRBJ2-3 TRBD2 TRBV7-9 TGTGCCAGCAGCCCGCGGGACTACACGCAGTATTTT CASSPRDYTQYF
- TRBJ2-7 - TRBV20-1 TGCAGTGCTAGGGACTCAACTTACGAGCAGTACTTC CSARDSTYEQYF
- TRBJ1-2 - TRBV20-1 TGCAGCGCGGACGGTTCCTATGGCTACACCTTC CSADGSYGYTF
few TRBJ2-5 - TRBV20-1 TGCAGTGCTAAGGGGACCCAAAGGGAGACCCAGTACTTC CSAKGTQRETQYF
few TRBJ1-1 TRBD1 TRBV27 TGTGCCAGCAGCGATGGACAGGGGGCTATTGGAGCTTTCTTT CASSDGQGAIGAFF
- TRBJ2-3 - TRBV27 TGTGCCAGCAGTCGGCTCCGGGGTCTTACTTTCCTCACAGATACGCAGTATTTT CASSRLRGLTFLTDTQYF
- TRBJ1-3 - TRBV5-1 TGCGCCAGCAGCTCACAGGGTACTGGAAACACCATATATTTT CASSSQGTGNTIYF
few TRBJ1-2 - TRBV2 TGTGCCAGCAGTGACCAAGTAGCCTATGGCTACACCTTC CASSDQVAYGYTF
few TRBJ1-2 - TRBV7-9 TGTGCCAGCAGCTCCACCGGGGATGGGGGCTACACCTTC CASSSTGDGGYTF
- TRBJ2-7 TRBD1 TRBV20-1 TGCAGTGCTAGAGATTCGAGACAGGGGGACGAGCAGTACTTC CSARDSRQGDEQYF
- TRBJ2-3 TRBD1 TRBV10-3 TGTGCCATCAGGGAGCCCCGGACAGGGTTGGGAGATACGCAGTATTTT CAIREPRTGLGDTQYF
- TRBJ2-3 - TRBV6-1 TGTGCCAGCAGTGAAAGGGCAGGGCGCCTAGTTGCAGATACGCAGTATTTT CASSERAGRLVADTQYF
few TRBJ1-5 - TRBV2 TGTGCCAGCAGTGTGGACAGTGGCAATCAGCCCCAGCATTTT CASSVDSGNQPQHF
- TRBJ1-5 - TRBV19 TGTGCCAGTAGTATAAGCAGCGGCAATAGCAATCAGCCCCAGCATTTT CASSISSGNSNQPQHF
- TRBJ1-6 - TRBV6-1 TGTGCCAGCAGTCCACAAGGATCGTATGGTAATTCACCCCTCCACTTT CASSPQGSYGNSPLHF
- TRBJ1-6 - TRBV2 TGTGCCAGCGCTCCCTCTTACAGGGATCCAAATTCACCCCTCCACTTT CASAPSYRDPNSPLHF
- TRBJ1-5 - TRBV20-1 TGCAGTGCTAGACTGACCGGGACCTACAATCAGCCCCAGCATTTT CSARLTGTYNQPQHF
- TRBJ2-4 TRBD2 TRBV20-1 TGCAGTGCTGATTATAGCGGGAGAGGGCTAGCCAAAAACATTCAGTACTTC CSADYSGRGLAKNIQYF
- TRBJ1-4 - TRBV20-1 TGCAGTGCTAGAGATACAGGGAGGGGTGAAAAACTGTTTTTT CSARDTGRGEKLFF
- TRBJ2-1 - TRBV19 TGTGCCAGTAGTAGAGGACAGCGCTCCTACAATGAGCAGTTCTTC CASSRGQRSYNEQFF
- TRBJ1-1 TRBD1 TRBV5-6 TGTGCCAGCAGCTTACAGGGGTTGGAAGGCACTGAAGCTTTCTTT CASSLQGLEGTEAFF
- TRBJ1-1 - TRBV12-3/TRBV12-4 TGTGCCAGCAGTACCCGATCGAACACTGAAGCTTTCTTT CASSTRSNTEAFF
- TRBJ1-1 - TRBV19 TGTGCCAGTAGGCTTTGGGATATGAACACTGAAGCTTTCTTT CASRLWDMNTEAFF
- TRBJ1-1 - TRBV19 TGTGCCAGTAGTATCCGGGGAGGAACTGAAGCTTTCTTT CASSIRGGTEAFF
few TRBJ2-7 - TRBV21-1 TGTGCCAGCATAGGAACAGGGGCACCGTACGAGCAGTACTTC CASIGTGAPYEQYF
- TRBJ1-3 - TRBV18 TGTGCCAGCTCACCTGGGCGAGAAAACACCATATATTTT CASSPGRENTIYF
- TRBJ1-5 - TRBV20-1 TGCAGTGCTAGACCAGGGTACAATCAGCCCCAGCATTTT CSARPGYNQPQHF
- TRBJ2-2 - TRBV7-3 TGTGCCAGCAGCCCGGGTCAGGGAAGGACCACCGGGGAGCTGTTTTTT CASSPGQGRTTGELFF
once TRBJ2-2 - TRBV19 TGTGCCAGTACTCCCACCCGCACCGGGGAGCTGTTTTTT CASTPTRTGELFF
- TRBJ1-5 TRBD1 TRBV7-9 TGTGCCAGCAGCCGAACGACAGGGGGCTATCAGCCCCAGCATTTT CASSRTTGGYQPQHF
few TRBJ1-2 TRBD1 TRBV10-1 TGCGCCAGCAGCCGGGACAGGGAGTCTGACTATGGCTACACCTTC CASSRDRESDYGYTF
- TRBJ1-1 TRBD1 TRBV28 TGTGCCAGCAGTCCGCCGGGACAGGCCTCGCGGCGGGACACTGAAGCTTTCTTT CASSPPGQASRRDTEAFF
few TRBJ2-5 TRBD2 TRBV20-1 TGCAGTGCTAGGACTAGCGGGGGGCAAGAGACCCAGTACTTC CSARTSGGQETQYF
- TRBJ2-7 - TRBV18 TGTGCCAGCTCCCAGCTGGGCCCCTACGAGCAGTACTTC CASSQLGPYEQYF